The 3 T cell receptor beta chains in this list originate from one sample, sequenced in a study of T cells in Graves' hyperthyroidism and ophthalmopathy (dated by TCRdb to between 2017 and 2020). The library came from multiplex PCR. The instrument was an Illumina HiSeq 2000. The TCR beta CDR3 regions were amplified from RNA transcripts. The TCR CDR3 was subjected to a first round of RT-PCR using the HTBI primer set and the Qiagen OneStep RT-PCR kit. TCRdb ran its own pipeline on the public reads, namely fastp trimming at Q25 and MiXCR clone calling, and kept in-frame beta chains. Every entry covers one CDR3 protein and lists the most common genes and DNA from its rows. For this sample the table gives about 510,000 distinct CDR3 sequences, of which 14% were detected only once. The biggest ten clones account for around 13% of the sample. Sequenced material: blood. Receptors originate from a woman in her thirties or forties with Graves' hyperthyroidism.

Ten or more counts support this clonotype. The chain carries TRBV28 and TRBJ2-7, with unresolved D. V was trimmed by 4 bases and J by 0 bases, leaving 10 bases between them. The CDR3 is 14 residues long. Germline CDR1 and CDR2: MDHEN and SYDVKM. The CDR3 region is CASSYGQASYEQYF. As DNA, the CDR3 is TGTGCCAGCAGTTATGGGCAGGCCTCCTACGAGCAGTACTTC. The full variable domain, with the rest looked up from reference TRBV28 and TRBJ2-7, is DVKVTQSSRYLVKRTGEKVFLECVQDMDHENMFWYRQDPGLGLRLIYFSYDVKMKEKGDIPEGYSVSREKKERFSLILESASTNQTSMYLCASSYGQASYEQYFGPGTRLTVT.

This CDR3 reads CASSLWGITDTQYF. CDR3 nucleotide sequence: TGTGCCAGCAGTTTATGGGGGATTACAGATACGCAGTATTTT. V and J are TRBV27 and TRBJ2-3; D may be TRBD1 or TRBD2 (5 bases each). The CDR3 is made up of 14 amino acids. V lost 1 base and J 3 bases, leaving 8 bases between the germline ends. Germline assignment: CDR1 MNHEY and CDR2 SMNVEV (reference sequence).

This sequence joins TRBV13 and TRBJ1-5; no clear D gene. Trimming took off 0 bases at V and 2 bases at J, with 11 bases between the two ends. There are 16 residues in the CDR3. Looked up from germline, CDR1 is PRHDT and CDR2 is FYEKMQ (reference sequence). CDR3 in amino acids: CASSLGQPSGNQPQHF. CDR3 bases: TGTGCCAGCAGCTTAGGGCAGCCATCTGGCAATCAGCCCCAGCATTTT.